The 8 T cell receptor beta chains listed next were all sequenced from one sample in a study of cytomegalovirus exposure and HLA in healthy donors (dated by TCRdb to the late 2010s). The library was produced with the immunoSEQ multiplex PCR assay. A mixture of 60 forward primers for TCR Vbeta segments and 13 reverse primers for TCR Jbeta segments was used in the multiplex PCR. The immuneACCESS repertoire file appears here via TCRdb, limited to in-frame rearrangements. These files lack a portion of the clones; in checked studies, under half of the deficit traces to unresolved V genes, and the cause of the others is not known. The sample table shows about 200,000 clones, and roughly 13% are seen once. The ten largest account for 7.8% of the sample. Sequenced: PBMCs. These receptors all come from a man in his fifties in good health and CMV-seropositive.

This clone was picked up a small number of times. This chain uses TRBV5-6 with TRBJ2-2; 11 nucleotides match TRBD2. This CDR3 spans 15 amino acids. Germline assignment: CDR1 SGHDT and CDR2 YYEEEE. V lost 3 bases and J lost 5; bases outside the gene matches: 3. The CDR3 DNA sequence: TGTGCCAGCAGCTCGGGACTAGCGGAGACCGGGGAGCTGTTTTTT. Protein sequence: CASSSGLAETGELFF.

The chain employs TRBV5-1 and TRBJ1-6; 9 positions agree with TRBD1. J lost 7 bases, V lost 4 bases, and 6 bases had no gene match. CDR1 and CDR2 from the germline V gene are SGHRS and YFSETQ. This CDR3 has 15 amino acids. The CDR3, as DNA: TGCGCCAGCAGCCCACGGGACAGGGAGAATTCACCCCTCCACTTT. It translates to CASSPRDRENSPLHF.

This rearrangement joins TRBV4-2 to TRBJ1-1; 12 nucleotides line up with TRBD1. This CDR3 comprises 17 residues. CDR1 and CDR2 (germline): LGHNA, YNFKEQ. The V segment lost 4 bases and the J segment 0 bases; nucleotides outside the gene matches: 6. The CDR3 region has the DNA TGTGCCAGCAGCCTCGGGACAGGGGGCCCAGTGAACACTGAAGCTTTCTTT. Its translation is CASSLGTGGPVNTEAFF.

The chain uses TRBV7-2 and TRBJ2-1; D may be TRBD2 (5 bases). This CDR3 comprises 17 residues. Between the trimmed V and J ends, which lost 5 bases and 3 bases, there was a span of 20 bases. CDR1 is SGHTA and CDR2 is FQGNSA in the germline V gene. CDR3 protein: CASSLPPGKSRYNEQFF. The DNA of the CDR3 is TGTGCCAGCAGCCTACCGCCCGGGAAAAGCCGCTACAATGAGCAGTTCTTC.

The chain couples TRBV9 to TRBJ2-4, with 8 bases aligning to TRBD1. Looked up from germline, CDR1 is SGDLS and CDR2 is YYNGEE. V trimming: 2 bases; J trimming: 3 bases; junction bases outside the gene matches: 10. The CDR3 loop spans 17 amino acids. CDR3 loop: CASSVSDDRGYKNIQYF. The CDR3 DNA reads TGTGCCAGCAGCGTTTCAGACGACAGGGGTTACAAAAACATTCAGTACTTC.

The CDR3 here is CASSGDRYTDTQYF. The CDR3 nucleotides read TGTGCCAGCAGTGGGGACAGGTACACAGATACGCAGTATTTT. The chain is built from TRBV2 and TRBJ2-3, with 8 bases matching TRBD1. The germline CDR1 and CDR2 sequences are SNHLY and FYNNEI. J was trimmed by 2 bases and V by 4 bases; bases with no gene match: 2. CDR3 length: 14 amino acids. The whole variable domain, remainder taken from reference TRBV2 and TRBJ2-3, is EPEVTQTPSHQVTQMGQEVILRCVPISNHLYFYWYRQILGQKVEFLVSFYNNEISEKSEIFDDQFSVERPDGSNFTLKIRSTKLEDSAMYFCASSGDRYTDTQYFGPGTRLTVL.

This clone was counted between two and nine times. CDR3 in amino acids: CASRSRIEVGEQYV. The CDR3 bases are TGTGCAAGTCGCTCCCGGATTGAAGTGGGCGAGCAGTACGTC. The chain uses TRBV12-2 and TRBJ2-7; no DNA check was done on the table's D call, TRBD1. TRBV12-2 is annotated as a pseudogene. The CDR3 covers 14 residues.

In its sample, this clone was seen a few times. The CDR3 protein is CASSHTSGVLDTQYF. Written as DNA, the CDR3 is TGTGCCAGCAGTCATACTAGCGGAGTTTTGGATACGCAGTATTTT. This chain joins TRBV11-2 and TRBJ2-3, with 8 bases that match TRBD2. Germline V CDR1 and CDR2: SGHAT, FQNNGV. The V gene end was trimmed by 6 bases and the J gene end by 6 bases; junction bases not matched to a gene: 11. The CDR3 is 15 amino acids.